These T cell receptor beta chains were read from a single sample in a study of cytomegalovirus exposure and HLA in healthy donors. Measured with immunoSEQ multiplex PCR; TCRdb has only the in-frame clones, and not every one. The sample has approximately 150,000 clones; 70% to 80% are singletons. Sequenced input: PBMCs. These receptors were obtained from a woman aged 40 to 50 in good health and CMV-seronegative. CDR3s include the opening cysteine and the closing phenylalanine or tryptophan. A D gene is named only where the DNA matches it firmly. The size field is filled for only some rows; it gives once, few, many or a size class.

clone size | J gene | D gene | V gene | CDR3 protein | CDR3 DNA
- | TRBJ1-1 | - | TRBV15 | CATSRYRAEAFF | TGTGCCACCAGCCGGTACAGGGCAGAAGCTTTCTTT
- | TRBJ2-7 | - | TRBV4-3 | CASSQAPTGGIYEQYF | TGCGCCAGCAGCCAGGCGCCGACGGGGGGCATCTACGAGCAGTACTTC
- | TRBJ2-5 | - | TRBV7-8 | CASSPTRVETQYF | TGTGCCAGCAGCCCGACGCGGGTAGAGACCCAGTACTTC
- | TRBJ2-5 | - | TRBV27 | CASSLSGGETQYF | TGTGCCAGCAGTTTATCGGGGGGAGAGACCCAGTACTTC
- | TRBJ1-1 | - | TRBV6-1 | CASSDLRARGTEAFF | TGTGCCAGCAGTGATCTCCGGGCCCGAGGGACTGAAGCTTTCTTT
- | TRBJ1-4 | TRBD1 | TRBV4-3 | CASSQDRPPTNEKLFF | TGCGCCAGCAGCCAGGACAGGCCGCCGACTAATGAAAAACTGTTTTTT
once | TRBJ2-3 | TRBD1 | TRBV13 | CASSYGQGGNGGTDTQYF | TGTGCCAGCAGCTACGGACAGGGCGGGAATGGGGGCACAGATACGCAGTATTTT
few | TRBJ1-1 | - | TRBV7-8 | CASSRHTGNTEAFF | TGTGCCAGCAGCAGGCACACAGGGAACACTGAAGCTTTCTTT
- | TRBJ1-1 | - | TRBV21-1 | CASSKDPKTGGGEAFF | TGTGCCAGCAGCAAAGACCCCAAGACCGGGGGAGGTGAAGCTTTCTTT
- | TRBJ2-1 | - | TRBV11-3 | CASAGGLRYNEQFF | TGTGCCAGTGCTGGGGGACTTAGATACAATGAGCAGTTCTTC
- | TRBJ1-5 | - | TRBV28 | CASSLTGDRYQPQHF | TGTGCCAGCAGTTTGACCGGGGATCGGTATCAGCCCCAGCATTTT
- | TRBJ1-1 | - | TRBV28 | CASRDASRGNTEAFF | TGTGCCAGCAGAGACGCTAGCAGGGGAAATACTGAAGCTTTCTTT
few | TRBJ2-7 | - | TRBV7-2 | CASSLSWASSYEQYF | TGTGCCAGCAGCTTAAGCTGGGCCAGCTCCTACGAGCAGTACTTC
once | TRBJ2-6 | TRBD1 | TRBV5-1 | CASSQAEGQALSSGANGLTF | TGCGCCAGCAGCCAGGCCGAGGGACAGGCCTTGAGCTCTGGGGCCAACGGCCTGACTTTC
few | TRBJ1-2 | - | TRBV11-2 | CASSRPWGVNYGYTF | TGTGCCAGCAGCCGACCTTGGGGGGTTAACTATGGCTACACCTTC
once | TRBJ2-1 | - | TRBV14 | CASSELLGGNEQFF | TGTGCCAGCAGCGAACTACTGGGGGGCAATGAGCAGTTCTTC
- | TRBJ2-1 | TRBD2 | TRBV7-2 | CASSPSGTNYNEQFF | TGTGCCAGCAGCCCCTCCGGGACTAACTACAACGAGCAGTTCTTC
- | TRBJ2-1 | - | TRBV28 | CASRLSGSNYNEQFF | TGTGCCAGCAGGTTGAGCGGGTCCAACTACAATGAGCAGTTCTTC
- | TRBJ1-2 | - | TRBV11-3 | CASSPEGIGGYTF | TGTGCCAGCAGCCCGGAGGGGATCGGAGGCTACACCTTC
- | TRBJ1-6 | - | TRBV13 | CASSLGGPLHF | TGTGCCAGCAGCTTGGGGGGACCCCTCCACTTT
- | TRBJ2-7 | - | TRBV27 | CASSLSSRPTYEQYF | TGTGCCAGCAGTTTATCTTCCAGGCCAACCTACGAGCAGTACTTC
- | TRBJ2-3 | TRBD2 | TRBV4-3 | CASSLRLAGGLSTDTQYF | TGCGCCAGCAGCCTGCGACTAGCGGGGGGCCTGTCCACAGATACGCAGTATTTT
- | TRBJ2-5 | - | TRBV19 | CASSRDQGFEETQYF | TGTGCCAGTAGTAGGGATCAGGGATTTGAAGAGACCCAGTACTTC
- | TRBJ2-7 | TRBD2 | TRBV19 | CASSTNLAGGYEQYF | TGTGCCAGTAGTACAAACCTAGCGGGAGGCTACGAGCAGTACTTC
- | TRBJ2-7 | - | TRBV9 | CASSNGRGDEQYF | TGTGCCAGCAGTAACGGGAGAGGGGACGAGCAGTACTTC
- | TRBJ2-5 | - | TRBV7-2 | CASSPVRGRQETQYF | TGTGCCAGCAGCCCGGTCAGGGGTAGGCAAGAGACCCAGTACTTC
- | TRBJ2-5 | TRBD2 | TRBV11-2 | CASRGSGAGETQYF | TGTGCCAGCAGGGGAAGCGGGGCTGGAGAGACCCAGTACTTC
- | TRBJ2-1 | TRBD1 | TRBV6-5 | CASSYRQGINNEQFF | TGTGCCAGCAGTTATAGACAGGGGATAAACAATGAGCAGTTCTTC
- | TRBJ2-3 | - | TRBV5-1 | CASSLADYTDTQYF | TGCGCCAGCAGCTTAGCGGACTACACAGATACGCAGTATTTT
- | TRBJ2-1 | TRBD2 | TRBV2 | CASMSSGRALSYNEQFF | TGTGCCAGCATGAGCAGCGGGAGGGCCCTCTCCTACAATGAGCAGTTCTTC
- | TRBJ1-1 | - | TRBV9 | CASSGSVNTEAFF | TGTGCCAGCAGCGGCAGCGTGAACACTGAAGCTTTCTTT